This T cell receptor (beta chain) was documented in a study of blood T cell repertoires in COVID-19. Study-level information: COVID-19 samples, acute and convalescent, were from the United States, Italy and Spain. T cells, B-cell-depleted T cells, or PBMCs provided the cDNA or gDNA that served as material.

In the original workflow: Amplification of reference gene primers was used by the study to estimate nucleated cell counts. Produced via immunoSEQ multiplex PCR; TCRdb's table is partial and in-frame only. D and trimming were read from the DNA, whereas the V and J calls and clone size are those reported in that table. Among some 150,000 clones listed, approximately 81% were seen once. Germline CDR1 MDHEN, CDR2 SYDVKM. V was cut by 6 bases and J by 3 bases, with 14 bases left in between. CDR3 length equals 14 residues. The receptor comes from a woman aged 55 to 70 with active or convalescent COVID-19. This chain joins TRBV28 and TRBJ1-2; D is perhaps TRBD1 (5 bases). Sequencing input: peripheral blood. The CDR3 nucleotides are TGTGCCAGCAGACCTACGACAGAGGACTATGGCTACACCTTC. The encoded protein is CASRPTTEDYGYTF.